The 21 T cell receptor beta chains below come from one sample, sequenced in a study of blood T cell repertoires in COVID-19 (dated by TCRdb to between 2020 and 2021). Library preparation employed the immunoSEQ multiplex PCR assay. TCRdb retrieved this table from immuneACCESS and kept in-frame rearrangements only. Not all clones are present; in checked studies, unresolved V genes account for under half, and no reason is known for the remainder. Across this sample there are over 150,000 clones, with approximately 90% seen only once. The ten top clones hold 10% to 13% of the sample. Sequenced material: peripheral blood. Source of these receptors: a woman between 65 and 79 years old with COVID-19, enrolled during active disease.

J is TRBJ1-6 and V is TRBV5-1, with D perhaps matching TRBD1 (5 bases). Germline V gene data show CDR1 as SGHRS and CDR2 as YFSETQ. V was clipped by 10 bases and J by 9 bases, with 20 bases between them. The CDR3 sequence is 14 residues long. This CDR3 is CAGKTQGQISPLHF. The CDR3 DNA reads TGCGCCGGTAAGACGCAGGGCCAAATTTCACCCCTCCACTTT. The entire variable domain, with the rest obtained from reference TRBV5-1 and TRBJ1-6, is as follows: KAGVTQTPRYLIKTRGQQVTLSCSPISGHRSVSWYQQTPGQGLQFLFEYFSETQRNKGNFPGRFSGRQFSNSRSEMNVSTLELGDSALYLCAGKTQGQISPLHFGNGTRLTVT.

Notes on this clone: A read error may produce the germline difference seen at one junction end. The chain is built from TRBV29-1 and TRBJ1-5, with 7 nucleotides matching TRBD1. Germline V gene sequence: CDR1 SQVTM, CDR2 ANQGSEA. The CDR3 has 13 residues. The CDR3 bases are TGCAGCGTGGAAGGACAGGCCGAACAGCCCCAGCATTTT. It encodes CSVEGQAEQPQHF.

The rearrangement links TRBV10-3 to TRBJ1-5, with 7 bases identical to TRBD1. The CDR3 covers 13 residues. V shed 6 bases and J 7 bases; nucleotides not matched to a gene: 6. Looked up from germline, CDR1 is ENHRY and CDR2 is SYGVKD. The CDR3 DNA reads TGTGCCATCAGCCCAGACAGGGAACAGCCCCAGCATTTT. Translated: CAISPDREQPQHF.

The genes are TRBV29-1 and TRBJ2-1, with TRBD1 identical over 9 bases. J lost 4 bases, V lost 3 bases, and 7 bases had no gene match. Germline V CDR1 and CDR2: SQVTM, ANQGSEA. This CDR3 has 15 residues. The CDR3 sequence: CSVETYRGPYNEQFF. In DNA, the CDR3 is TGCAGCGTTGAGACCTACAGGGGGCCATACAATGAGCAGTTCTTC.

This clone was seen just once. The chain joins TRBV28 to TRBJ2-5; the match to TRBD2 covers 12 bases. Germline V gene sequence: CDR1 MDHEN, CDR2 SYDVKM. This CDR3 has 18 residues. With 5 bases clipped from V and 2 bases from J, the junction kept 12 bases outside the gene matches. CDR3 sequence reads: CASSASGGVTDMQETQYF. DNA for the CDR3: TGTGCCAGCAGTGCTAGCGGGGGGGTAACGGATATGCAAGAGACCCAGTACTTC.

The gene calls are TRBV6-5 and TRBJ1-1; D unresolved. V lost 5 bases to trimming and J lost 11 bases, with 15 bases between them. The CDR3 runs to 12 residues. Germline CDR1 and CDR2: MNHEY and SVGAGI. The CDR3 loop reads CASSPPEGTAFF. CDR3 coding DNA: TGTGCCAGCAGTCCCCCCGAGGGAACGGCTTTCTTT.

The J gene is TRBJ1-2, the V gene TRBV6-4; TRBD1 agrees at 9 bases. The junction had 17 bases not matched to a gene; V was cut back by 0 bases and J by 3 bases. Germline lookup yields CDR1 MRHNA and CDR2 SNTAGT. This CDR3 is 20 amino acids long. The CDR3 region has the DNA TGTGCCAGCAGTGACTCCGGGACAGGGATAGGGCCAATCGGCTACTATGGCTACACCTTC. This gives the protein CASSDSGTGIGPIGYYGYTF.

This clone was picked up a small number of times. The rearrangement uses TRBV2 and TRBJ1-1; D perhaps matches TRBD1 (5 bases). Germline-derived CDR1 and CDR2 are SNHLY and FYNNEI. V was shortened by 5 bases and J by 2 bases, with 12 bases between the two germline ends. CDR3 length: 14 residues. CDR3 loop: CASSIKGDNTEAFF. DNA of the CDR3: TGTGCCAGCAGTATTAAAGGGGATAACACTGAAGCTTTCTTT.

The CDR3 DNA reads as TGTGCCAGCAGCTTCCAGGGGCAGGAGAGGGAGACCCAGTACTTC. Amino acids: CASSFQGQERETQYF. J is TRBJ2-5 and V is TRBV7-8, with D possibly matching TRBD1 (6 bases). There are 15 residues in the CDR3. Trimming took off 3 bases at V and 5 bases at J, with 16 bases between the two ends. Germline V gives CDR1 SGHVS, CDR2 FQNEAQ. Supplemented by reference TRBV7-8 and TRBJ2-5, the full variable domain reads GAGVSQSPRYKVAKRGQDVALRCDPISGHVSLFWYQQALGQGPEFLTYFQNEAQLDKSGLPSDRFFAERPEGSVSTLKIQRTQQEDSAVYLCASSFQGQERETQYFGPGTRLLVL.

This chain uses TRBV18 with TRBJ1-5; D gene ambiguous. The CDR3 is 13 residues long. Trimming left V 2 bases short and J 5 bases short, with 7 bases between. Germline CDR1 KGHSH, CDR2 LQKENI. The CDR3 sequence is CASSPSPDQPQHF. Here the CDR3 DNA reads TGTGCCAGCTCACCATCTCCGGATCAGCCCCAGCATTTT. Full variable domain (missing parts from reference TRBV18 and TRBJ1-5): NAGVMQNPRHLVRRRGQEARLRCSPMKGHSHVYWYRQLPEEGLKFMVYLQKENIIDESGMPKERFSAEFPKEGPSILRIQQVVRGDSAAYFCASSPSPDQPQHFGDGTRLSIL.

In its sample, this clone was seen a few times. The V call is TRBV28, the J call TRBJ1-2; D gene ambiguous. With 5 bases removed from V and 7 bases from J, the gap between germline ends came to 11 bases. The germline V gene encodes CDR1 MDHEN and CDR2 SYDVKM. This CDR3 has 12 amino acids. The CDR3 sequence is CASSESRGGYTF. Here the CDR3 DNA reads TGTGCCAGCAGTGAAAGTCGCGGTGGCTACACCTTC.

In its sample, this clone was seen once. The CDR3 sequence is CASRFLGPAGGPSLEQFF. As DNA, the CDR3 is TGTGCCAGCAGGTTCTTGGGCCCAGCGGGGGGGCCCTCCTTAGAGCAGTTCTTC. The V gene is TRBV7-9, the J gene TRBJ2-1; 10 bases align to TRBD2. V trimming: 6 bases; J trimming: 10 bases; junction bases outside the gene matches: 21. CDR1 SEHNR and CDR2 FQNEAQ come from the germline V gene (reference sequence). This CDR3 region has 18 residues.

The chain couples TRBV28 to TRBJ1-4; D is perhaps TRBD1 (6 bases). The CDR3 consists of 14 residues. Trimming stripped 6 bases from V and 7 bases from J, with 15 bases between. Germline CDR1 is MDHEN and CDR2 is SYDVKM. Written as DNA, the CDR3 is TGTGCCAGCAGGAAACAGGGCGGAATTGAAAAACTGTTTTTT. Its protein product is CASRKQGGIEKLFF.

This chain uses TRBV5-1 with TRBJ1-1; the match to TRBD1 covers 8 bases. After removal of 3 bases from V and 4 bases from J, the junction contained 8 bases not matched to a gene. Germline CDR1 reads SGHRS; CDR2 reads YFSETQ. The CDR3 has 15 residues. The CDR3, as DNA: TGCGCCAGCAGCTGGAAGACAGGGGTTGGCACTGAAGCTTTCTTT. As protein: CASSWKTGVGTEAFF.

The gene calls are TRBV5-4 and TRBJ1-2; TRBD1 aligns across 9 bases. Germline lookup yields CDR1 SGHNT and CDR2 YYREEE (reference sequence). V lost 2 bases to trimming and J lost 9 bases; unmatched junction nucleotides: 11. This CDR3 contains 15 residues. This CDR3 reads CASSFPGQGGKSYTF. The CDR3 DNA reads as TGTGCCAGCAGCTTTCCGGGACAGGGTGGTAAGAGCTACACCTTC.

This clone occurred once. V usage is TRBV7-8 and J usage is TRBJ2-5; 7 bases map to TRBD2. The V segment lost 1 base and the J segment 3 bases; nucleotides outside the gene matches: 14. This CDR3 contains 18 residues. CDR1 is SGHVS, CDR2 FQNEAQ, per germline. This CDR3 reads CASSLVAASGNFKETQYF. DNA of the CDR3: TGTGCCAGCAGCTTAGTAGCGGCTAGCGGAAATTTTAAAGAGACCCAGTACTTC.

The V and J genes are TRBV7-9 and TRBJ1-6; the match to TRBD1 covers 12 bases. The CDR3 is 14 amino acids. Germline CDR1 SEHNR, CDR2 FQNEAQ (reference sequence). V was clipped by 5 bases and J by 10 bases; unmatched bases: 3. In DNA, the CDR3 is TGTGCCAGCAGCAGGGACAGGGGGCGGTCACCCCTCCACTTT. It specifies CASSRDRGRSPLHF.

CDR3 in amino acids: CASSVSGDGYTF. The CDR3 DNA reads TGTGCCAGCAGTGTGTCAGGGGATGGCTACACCTTC. V gene TRBV2 combines with J gene TRBJ1-2; tentatively, D is TRBD1 (6 bases). Trimming removed 4 bases from V and 6 bases from J, with 9 bases in between. Looked up from germline, CDR1 is SNHLY and CDR2 is FYNNEI. This CDR3 has 12 amino acids.

This chain links TRBV28 with TRBJ1-6, with D tentatively TRBD1 (5 bases). The CDR3 covers 15 residues. Trimming removed 6 bases from V and 3 bases from J, with 12 bases in between. Germline lookup yields CDR1 MDHEN and CDR2 SYDVKM. Here the CDR3 DNA reads TGTGCCAGCAGCGAAGACAGAGACTATAATTCACCCCTCCACTTT. This sequence encodes CASSEDRDYNSPLHF.

This clone occurred once. The chain couples TRBV27 to TRBJ1-2, with no clear D. Germline values: CDR1 MNHEY, CDR2 SMNVEV (reference sequence). CDR3 length equals 14 residues. V was pared by 7 bases and J by 3 bases, with 15 bases between. The CDR3 reads CASITTGLHYGYTF. The CDR3 DNA reads TGTGCCAGCATTACGACGGGTCTCCACTATGGCTACACCTTC.

The chain employs TRBV5-1 and TRBJ2-7; 9 bases are shared with TRBD2. CDR3 length: 14 amino acids. CDR1 is SGHRS, CDR2 YFSETQ, per germline. V was clipped by 4 bases and J by 7 bases; unmatched bases: 9. CDR3: CASSALAGGVEQYF. The CDR3 DNA reads TGCGCCAGCAGCGCGCTTGCGGGGGGGGTAGAGCAGTACTTC. Full variable domain (remainder filled in from reference TRBV5-1 and TRBJ2-7): KAGVTQTPRYLIKTRGQQVTLSCSPISGHRSVSWYQQTPGQGLQFLFEYFSETQRNKGNFPGRFSGRQFSNSRSEMNVSTLELGDSALYLCASSALAGGVEQYFGPGTRLTVT.